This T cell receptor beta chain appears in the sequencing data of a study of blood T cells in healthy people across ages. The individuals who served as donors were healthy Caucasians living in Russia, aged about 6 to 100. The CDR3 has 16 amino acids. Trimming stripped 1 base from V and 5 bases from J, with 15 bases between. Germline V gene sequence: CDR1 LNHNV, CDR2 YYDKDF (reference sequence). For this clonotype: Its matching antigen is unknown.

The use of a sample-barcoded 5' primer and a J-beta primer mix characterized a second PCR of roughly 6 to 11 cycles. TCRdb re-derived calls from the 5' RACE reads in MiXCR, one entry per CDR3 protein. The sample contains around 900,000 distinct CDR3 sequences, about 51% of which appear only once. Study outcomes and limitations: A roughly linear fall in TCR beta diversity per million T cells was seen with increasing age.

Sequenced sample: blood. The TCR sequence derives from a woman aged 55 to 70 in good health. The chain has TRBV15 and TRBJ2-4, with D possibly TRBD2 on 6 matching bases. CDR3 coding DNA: TGTGCCACCAGCAGAGTCCCCGGGAGTGGCGAAAACATTCAGTACTTC. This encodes CATSRVPGSGENIQYF.